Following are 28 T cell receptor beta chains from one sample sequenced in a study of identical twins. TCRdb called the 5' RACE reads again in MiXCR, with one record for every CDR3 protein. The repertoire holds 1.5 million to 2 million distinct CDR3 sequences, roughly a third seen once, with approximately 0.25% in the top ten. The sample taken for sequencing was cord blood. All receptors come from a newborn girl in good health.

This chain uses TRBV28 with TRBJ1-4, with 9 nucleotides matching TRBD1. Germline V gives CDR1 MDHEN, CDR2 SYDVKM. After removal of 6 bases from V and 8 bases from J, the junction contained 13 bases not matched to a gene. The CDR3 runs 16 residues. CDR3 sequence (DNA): TGTGCCAGCAGCCCTCCCTTGGGGACAGGGATGGAAAAACTGTTTTTT. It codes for CASSPPLGTGMEKLFF.

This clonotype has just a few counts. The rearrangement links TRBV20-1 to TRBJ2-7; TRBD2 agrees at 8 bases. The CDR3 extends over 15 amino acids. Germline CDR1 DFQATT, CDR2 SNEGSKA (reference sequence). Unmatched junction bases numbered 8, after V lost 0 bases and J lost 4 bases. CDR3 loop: CSARDRVAGFYEQYF. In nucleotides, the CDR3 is TGCAGTGCTAGAGATCGAGTAGCGGGGTTTTACGAGCAGTACTTC.

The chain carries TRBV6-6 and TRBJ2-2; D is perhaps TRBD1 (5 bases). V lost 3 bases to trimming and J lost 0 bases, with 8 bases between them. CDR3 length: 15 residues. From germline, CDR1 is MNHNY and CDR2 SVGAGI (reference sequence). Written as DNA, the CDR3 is TGTGCCAGCAGTTATGGGGCGGCGAACACCGGGGAGCTGTTTTTT. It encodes CASSYGAANTGELFF.

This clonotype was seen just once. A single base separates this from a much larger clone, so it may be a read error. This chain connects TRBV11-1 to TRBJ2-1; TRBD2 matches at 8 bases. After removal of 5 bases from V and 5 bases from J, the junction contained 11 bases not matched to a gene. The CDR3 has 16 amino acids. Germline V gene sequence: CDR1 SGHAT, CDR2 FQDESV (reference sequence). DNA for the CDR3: TGTGCCAGCAGCCCGAGCGGGAGCGGTTCCCACAATGAGCAGTTCTTC. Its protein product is CASSPSGSGSHNEQFF.

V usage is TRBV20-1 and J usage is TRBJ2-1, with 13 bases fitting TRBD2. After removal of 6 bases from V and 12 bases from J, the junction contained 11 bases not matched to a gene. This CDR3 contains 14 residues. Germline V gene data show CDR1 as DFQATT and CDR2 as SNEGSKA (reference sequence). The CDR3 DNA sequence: TGCAGTGCCATTGTGACTAGCGGGGGGCATGGGCAGTTCTTC. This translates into CSAIVTSGGHGQFF.

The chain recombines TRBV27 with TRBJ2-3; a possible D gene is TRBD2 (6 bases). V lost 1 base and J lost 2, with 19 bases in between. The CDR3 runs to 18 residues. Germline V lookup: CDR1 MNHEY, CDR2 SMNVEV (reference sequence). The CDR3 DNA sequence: TGTGCCAGCAGTTTATGGAGTCACGGGCTAGCGCTCACAGATACGCAGTATTTT. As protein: CASSLWSHGLALTDTQYF.

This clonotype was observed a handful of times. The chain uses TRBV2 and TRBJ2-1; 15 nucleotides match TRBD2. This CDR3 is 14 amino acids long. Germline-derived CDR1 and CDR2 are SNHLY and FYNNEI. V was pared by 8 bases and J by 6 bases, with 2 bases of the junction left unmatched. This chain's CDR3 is CASVGLAGGNEQFF. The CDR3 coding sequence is TGTGCCAGCGTGGGACTAGCGGGAGGCAATGAGCAGTTCTTC.

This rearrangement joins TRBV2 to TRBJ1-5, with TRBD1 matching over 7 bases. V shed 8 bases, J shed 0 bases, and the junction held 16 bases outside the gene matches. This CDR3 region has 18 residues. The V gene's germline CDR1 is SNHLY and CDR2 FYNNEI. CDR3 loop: CASGGRDSRVYSNQPQHF. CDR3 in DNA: TGTGCCAGCGGGGGCCGGGACAGCCGGGTTTATAGCAATCAGCCCCAGCATTTT.

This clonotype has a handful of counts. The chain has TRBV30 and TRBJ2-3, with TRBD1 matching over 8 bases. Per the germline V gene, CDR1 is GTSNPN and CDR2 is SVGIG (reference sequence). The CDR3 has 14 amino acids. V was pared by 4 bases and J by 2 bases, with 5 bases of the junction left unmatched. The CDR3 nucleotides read TGTGCCTGGATGTGGGACAGGTCCACAGATACGCAGTATTTT. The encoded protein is CAWMWDRSTDTQYF.

In DNA form, the CDR3 reads TGCAGCGGTTCCTCGGACAGGGTGAATGGCTACACCTTC. This gives the protein CSGSSDRVNGYTF. The chain has TRBV29-1 and TRBJ1-2; 8 bases match TRBD1. Per germline, CDR1 SQVTM and CDR2 ANQGSEA. CDR3 size: 13 residues. Trimming removed 7 bases from V and 6 bases from J; junction bases left unmatched: 10.

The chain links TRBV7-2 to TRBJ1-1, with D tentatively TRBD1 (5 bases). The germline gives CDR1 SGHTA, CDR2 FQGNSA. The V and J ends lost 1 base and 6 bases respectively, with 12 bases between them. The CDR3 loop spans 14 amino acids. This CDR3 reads CASSLGGHNAEAFF. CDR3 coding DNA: TGTGCCAGCAGCTTAGGTGGACACAACGCTGAAGCTTTCTTT. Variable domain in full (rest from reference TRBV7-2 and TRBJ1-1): GAGVSQSPSNKVTEKGKDVELRCDPISGHTALYWYRQSLGQGLEFLIYFQGNSAPDKSGLPSDRFSAERTGGSVSTLTIQRTQQEDSAVYLCASSLGGHNAEAFFGQGTRLTVV.

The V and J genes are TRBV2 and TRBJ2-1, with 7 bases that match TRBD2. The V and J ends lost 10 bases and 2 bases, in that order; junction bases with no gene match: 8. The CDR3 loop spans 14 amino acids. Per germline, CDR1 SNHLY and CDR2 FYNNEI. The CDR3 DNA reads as TGTGCCACCCGGCGGCGGGAGACCTACAATGAGCAGTTCTTC. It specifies CATRRRETYNEQFF.

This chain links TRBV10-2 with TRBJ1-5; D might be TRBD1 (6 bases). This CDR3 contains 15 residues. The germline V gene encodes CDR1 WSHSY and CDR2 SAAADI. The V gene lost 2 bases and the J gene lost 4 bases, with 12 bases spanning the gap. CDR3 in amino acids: CASSEPGQPNQPQHF. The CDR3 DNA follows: TGCGCCAGCAGTGAGCCAGGACAGCCTAATCAGCCCCAGCATTTT.

The CDR3 loop reads CSATPWGLARYNEQFF. DNA for the CDR3: TGCAGTGCTACCCCTTGGGGACTAGCGAGGTACAATGAGCAGTTCTTC. The V call is TRBV20-1, the J call TRBJ2-1, with 10 bases aligning to TRBD2. Germline loops: CDR1 DFQATT, CDR2 SNEGSKA (reference sequence). The CDR3 sequence is 16 residues long. With 4 bases clipped from V and 4 bases from J, the junction kept 10 bases outside the gene matches.

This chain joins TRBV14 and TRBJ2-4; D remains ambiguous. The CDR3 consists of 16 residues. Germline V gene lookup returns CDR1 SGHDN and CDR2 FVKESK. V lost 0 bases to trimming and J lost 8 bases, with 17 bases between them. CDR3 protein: CASSQEGWVPGDIQYF. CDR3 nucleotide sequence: TGTGCCAGCAGCCAAGAGGGCTGGGTCCCTGGGGACATTCAGTACTTC. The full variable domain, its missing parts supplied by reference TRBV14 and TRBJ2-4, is EAGVTQFPSHSVIEKGQTVTLRCDPISGHDNLYWYRRVMGKEIKFLLHFVKESKQDESGMPNNRFLAERTGGTYSTLKVQPAELEDSGVYFCASSQEGWVPGDIQYFGAGTRLSVL.

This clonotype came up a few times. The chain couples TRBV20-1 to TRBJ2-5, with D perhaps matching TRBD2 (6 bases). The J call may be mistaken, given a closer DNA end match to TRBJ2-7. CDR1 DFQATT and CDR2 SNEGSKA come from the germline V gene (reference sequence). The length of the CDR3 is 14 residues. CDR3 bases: TGCAGTGCTAGTCGCGAGGGGAGGACTAACGAGCAGTACTTC. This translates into CSASREGRTNEQYF.

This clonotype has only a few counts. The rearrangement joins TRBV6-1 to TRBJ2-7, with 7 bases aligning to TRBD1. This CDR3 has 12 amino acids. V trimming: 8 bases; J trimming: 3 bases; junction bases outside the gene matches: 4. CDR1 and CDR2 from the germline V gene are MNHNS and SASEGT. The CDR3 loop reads CASLGQLYEQYF. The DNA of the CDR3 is TGTGCCAGCCTGGGACAGCTCTACGAGCAGTACTTC.

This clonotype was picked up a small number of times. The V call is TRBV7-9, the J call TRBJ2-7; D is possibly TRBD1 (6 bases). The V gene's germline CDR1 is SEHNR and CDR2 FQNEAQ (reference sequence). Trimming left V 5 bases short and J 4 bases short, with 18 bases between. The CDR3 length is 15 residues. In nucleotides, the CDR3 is TGTGCCAGCAGCGATATCCGGGACAAACCGTACGAGCAGTACTTC. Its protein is CASSDIRDKPYEQYF.

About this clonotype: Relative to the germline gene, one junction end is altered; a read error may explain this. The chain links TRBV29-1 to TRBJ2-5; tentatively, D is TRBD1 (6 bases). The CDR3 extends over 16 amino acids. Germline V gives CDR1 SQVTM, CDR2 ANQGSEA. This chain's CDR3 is CSVDRTKTGREKTRYF. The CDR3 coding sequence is TGCAGCGTTGATAGAACCAAGACAGGAAGGGAGAAGACCCGGTACTTC.

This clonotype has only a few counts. DNA for the CDR3: TGTGCCCTAGAGACTAGCTCCACAGATACGCAGTATTTT. It codes for CALETSSTDTQYF. V usage is TRBV6-1 and J usage is TRBJ2-3, with 7 bases that match TRBD2. This CDR3 has 13 amino acids. CDR1 is MNHNS, CDR2 SASEGT, per germline. Losses at the gene ends were 11 bases for V and 2 bases for J; bases not matched to a gene: 7.

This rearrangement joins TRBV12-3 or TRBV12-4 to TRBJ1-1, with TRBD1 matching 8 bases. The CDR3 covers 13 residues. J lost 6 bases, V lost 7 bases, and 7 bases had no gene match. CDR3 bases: TGTGCCAGCACCAGGGACAGGCCTTCTGAAGCTTTCTTT. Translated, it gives CASTRDRPSEAFF.

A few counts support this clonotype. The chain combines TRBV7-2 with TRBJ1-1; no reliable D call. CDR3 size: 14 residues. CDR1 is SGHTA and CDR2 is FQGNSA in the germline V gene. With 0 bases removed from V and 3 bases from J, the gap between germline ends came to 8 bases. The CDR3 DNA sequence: TGTGCCAGCAGCTTAGCGCGGGGTTACACTGAAGCTTTCTTT. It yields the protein CASSLARGYTEAFF.

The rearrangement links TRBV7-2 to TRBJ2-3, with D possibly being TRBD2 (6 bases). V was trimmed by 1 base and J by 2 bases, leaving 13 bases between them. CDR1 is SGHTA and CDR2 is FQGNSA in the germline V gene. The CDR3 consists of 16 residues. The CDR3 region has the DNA TGTGCCAGCAGCTTAGTGAGCGGGCTGAACACAGATACGCAGTATTTT. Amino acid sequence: CASSLVSGLNTDTQYF.

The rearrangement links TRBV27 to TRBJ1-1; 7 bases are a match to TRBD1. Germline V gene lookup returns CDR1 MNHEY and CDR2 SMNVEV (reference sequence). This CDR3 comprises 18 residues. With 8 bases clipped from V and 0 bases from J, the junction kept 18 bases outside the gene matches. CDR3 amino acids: CASQPLGQSYNMNTEAFF. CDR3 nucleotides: TGTGCCAGCCAACCCCTGGGACAGTCATACAACATGAACACTGAAGCTTTCTTT.

This CDR3 is CASSLASGHQPEQYF. The CDR3 DNA reads as TGTGCCAGCAGTTTGGCTAGCGGGCATCAGCCTGAGCAGTACTTC. This chain links TRBV28 with TRBJ2-7; TRBD2 agrees at 8 bases. The CDR3 runs 15 residues. The junction had 11 bases not matched to a gene; V was cut back by 3 bases and J by 7 bases. Germline CDR1 reads MDHEN; CDR2 reads SYDVKM.

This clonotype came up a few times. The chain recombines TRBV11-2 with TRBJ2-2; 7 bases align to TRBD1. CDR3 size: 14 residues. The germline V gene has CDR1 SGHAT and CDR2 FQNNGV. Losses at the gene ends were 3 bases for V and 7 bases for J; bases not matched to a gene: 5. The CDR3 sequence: CASSLLQGSGELFF. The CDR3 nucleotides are TGTGCCAGCAGCTTGTTACAGGGGAGCGGGGAGCTGTTTTTT.

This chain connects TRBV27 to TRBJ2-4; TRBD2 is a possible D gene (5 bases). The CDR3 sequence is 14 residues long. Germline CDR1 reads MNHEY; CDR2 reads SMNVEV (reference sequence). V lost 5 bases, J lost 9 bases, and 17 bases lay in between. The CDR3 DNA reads TGTGCCAGCAGTCCCCGACTAAACCAAAGCATTCAGTACTTC. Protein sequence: CASSPRLNQSIQYF.

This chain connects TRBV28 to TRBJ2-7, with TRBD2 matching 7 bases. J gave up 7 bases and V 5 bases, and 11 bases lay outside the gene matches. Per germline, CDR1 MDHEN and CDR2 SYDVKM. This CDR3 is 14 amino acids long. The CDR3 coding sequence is TGTGCCAGCAGTGCCCTCGGGACTAACAATGAGCAGTACTTC. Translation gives CASSALGTNNEQYF.